Listed below are T cell receptor beta chains from one sample, sequenced in a study of shared clonotypes between healthy human individuals. Assay used: immunoSEQ multiplex PCR; TCRdb lists only in-frame clones, some missing. The sample contains some 650,000 clones, approximately 97% of which appear only once. Sequenced material: naive CD4+ T cells sorted from blood. The receptor source for this set is a woman younger than 45 in good health. CDR3s include the opening cysteine and the closing phenylalanine or tryptophan. A D gene is named only where the DNA matches it firmly. Clone size appears in some rows only: once, few, many, or a class for an expanded clone.

. . TRBJ2-1 15 TRBV10-2 TGCGCCAGCAGTGATTTTTCCGACTCCTACAATGAGCAGTTCTTC CASSDFSDSYNEQFF
. . TRBJ2-2 11 TRBV5-1 TGCGCCAGCAGCGGAGGGCGGGAGCTGTTTTTT CASSGGRELFF
. . TRBJ2-7 12 TRBV29-1 TGCAGCGCCTTGGGGGAATGGAGCGAGCAGTACTTC CSALGEWSEQYF
TRBD1 few TRBJ2-2 15 TRBV27 TGTGCCAGCAGCATCAAGGGACAGGGTCCCGGGGAGCTGTTTTTT CASSIKGQGPGELFF
. . TRBJ2-7 13 TRBV28 TGTGCCAGCGGGACGGAAAACTCCTACGAGCAGTACTTC CASGTENSYEQYF
TRBD2 . TRBJ2-7 15 TRBV15 TGTGCCACCAGCAGAGCCCCGGGAGGGGGTAGAGAGCAGTACTTC CATSRAPGGGREQYF
. . TRBJ2-3 14 TRBV6-4 TGTGCCAGCAGTGTGGGAGCGAGCTCAAGTCCGCAGTATTTT CASSVGASSSPQYF
. . TRBJ2-3 21 TRBV21-1 TGTGCCAGCAGCAAACCCGGTAATATAGTTGGCGGGAGGAGGGCGACAGATACGCAGTATTTT CASSKPGNIVGGRRATDTQYF
TRBD1 . TRBJ2-7 18 TRBV27 TGTGCCAGCAGTTCGGCCATGGACAGGGGACAATTCTCCTACGAGCAGTACTTC CASSSAMDRGQFSYEQYF
TRBD2 . TRBJ2-1 18 TRBV9 TGTGCCAGCAGCGTAGGGACTAAGGGACTAGCGTTCTTCAATGAGCAGTTCTTC CASSVGTKGLAFFNEQFF
TRBD2 once TRBJ2-7 13 TRBV28 TGTGCCAGCAGTTTAGCGGGGGTATACGAGCAGTACTTC CASSLAGVYEQYF
TRBD1 . TRBJ2-7 14 TRBV5-4 TGTGCCAGCAGCTTGAACAGGGGGTTAGGTGAGCAGTACTTC CASSLNRGLGEQYF
. . TRBJ1-6 17 TRBV7-7 TGTGCCAGCAGCTTAAACAGGGTAAGGGTTGGGAATTCACCCCTCCACTTT CASSLNRVRVGNSPLHF
. . TRBJ1-5 13 TRBV12-5 TGTGCTAGTGGTTCCATTCCCTTTCAGCCCCAGCATTTT CASGSIPFQPQHF
TRBD1 . TRBJ1-4 14 TRBV28 TGTGCCAGCAGTTCGTCAGGGGGCCATGAAAAACTGTTTTTT CASSSSGGHEKLFF
. . TRBJ2-7 14 TRBV5-4 TGTGCCAGCAGCTTTTGGGGAAAGAAGTCCGAGCAGTACTTC CASSFWGKKSEQYF
. . TRBJ1-1 16 TRBV11-2 TGTGCCAGCACCAACGGGGGGGTCTGGAAGAACACTGAAGCTTTCTTT CASTNGGVWKNTEAFF
. . TRBJ2-5 13 TRBV2 TGTGCCAGCAGCGCTCAATGGAGCGAGACCCAGTACTTC CASSAQWSETQYF
. . TRBJ2-1 11 TRBV7-9 TGTGCCAGCAGCTTAGGGTTTGAGCAGTTCTTC CASSLGFEQFF
TRBD2 . TRBJ2-2 14 TRBV19 TGTGCCAGTAGTATAGTTAGCGGGACCGGGGAGCTGTTTTTT CASSIVSGTGELFF
. . TRBJ1-5 15 TRBV5-1 TGCGCCAGCAGCTTACAGGGAGATAGCAATCAGCCCCAGCATTTT CASSLQGDSNQPQHF
. . TRBJ2-1 16 TRBV5-1 TGCGCCAGCAGCGGTCAGGGATGGAGCTCCTACAATGAGCAGTTCTTC CASSGQGWSSYNEQFF
. . TRBJ2-7 14 TRBV19 TGTGCCAGTAATGAGGGAACAAGCTCCTACGAGCAGTACTTC CASNEGTSSYEQYF
TRBD1 once TRBJ2-3 16 TRBV5-5 TGTGCCAGCAGCCCGGGGACAGGGGGCGACACAGATACGCAGTATTTT CASSPGTGGDTDTQYF
. once TRBJ1-5 14 TRBV28 TGTGCCAGCAGCCGCGGGGGGAGCAATCAGCCCCAGCATTTT CASSRGGSNQPQHF
TRBD1 . TRBJ2-3 16 TRBV18 TGTGCCAGCTCACCTCCCCCCGGGACAGGGGGCCATACGCAGTATTTT CASSPPPGTGGHTQYF
TRBD2 . TRBJ2-6 13 TRBV28 TGTGCCAGTGGGGGGGCTGGGGCCAACGTCCTGACTTTC CASGGAGANVLTF
. . TRBJ1-2 16 TRBV4-1 TGCGCCAGCAGCCGCCCGGGGCCGGCCAATAACTATGGCTACACCTTC CASSRPGPANNYGYTF
TRBD1 . TRBJ2-7 16 TRBV28 TGTGCCAGCAGTTTATTTTTTCCGGACAGGGGGTACGAGCAGTACTTC CASSLFFPDRGYEQYF
. . TRBJ1-4 15 TRBV7-6 TGTGCCAGCAGTCGTACAGGGCCTAGGAATGAAAAACTGTTTTTT CASSRTGPRNEKLFF
. . TRBJ1-2 13 TRBV18 TGTGCCAGCTCACAAGACATAGAATATGGCTACACCTTC CASSQDIEYGYTF
TRBD2 . TRBJ2-1 17 TRBV5-4 TGTGCCAGCAGCTCCAGGACTAGCGGGATCTCCTACAATGAGCAGTTCTTC CASSSRTSGISYNEQFF
. few TRBJ2-7 11 TRBV6-5 TGTGCCAGCAGGGTGGGGGTCGAGCAGTACTTC CASRVGVEQYF
. few TRBJ1-1 11 TRBV18 TGTGCCAGCTCAGACGCCACTGAAGCTTTCTTT CASSDATEAFF
. few TRBJ1-5 13 TRBV19 TGTGCCAGTAGTCCGGAATTTGATCAGCCCCAGCATTTT CASSPEFDQPQHF